This TCR beta chain was recovered during a study of identical twins. Study results and limitations: Compared with models, monozygotic twins showed more out-of-frame TCR alpha sharing. Because invariant MAIT and iNKT cells could be present, zero-insertion analyses could be partly confounded.

Template switching added a universal primer site; cDNA carried unique molecular identifiers. TCRdb processed the 5' RACE reads anew with MiXCR; each CDR3 protein has one entry. The repertoire includes roughly 720,000 distinct CDR3 sequences, about 20% of them detected once, and under 15% sits in the top ten. This clonotype was observed many times. The antigen remains unidentified. The data also belong to a second study, concerning T cells expressing NK-cell markers.

The receptor's source is a woman aged 18-29 years in good health. Specimen: PBMCs.

The CDR3 region has the DNA TGTGCCAGCTCCCCAGCCGGGACGCGCTATGGCTACACCTTC. This gives the protein CASSPAGTRYGYTF. The chain carries TRBV18 and TRBJ1-2, with D tentatively TRBD1 (5 bases). V lost 6 bases and J lost 4, with 15 bases in between. This CDR3 spans 14 amino acids. The germline V gene encodes CDR1 KGHSH and CDR2 LQKENI.